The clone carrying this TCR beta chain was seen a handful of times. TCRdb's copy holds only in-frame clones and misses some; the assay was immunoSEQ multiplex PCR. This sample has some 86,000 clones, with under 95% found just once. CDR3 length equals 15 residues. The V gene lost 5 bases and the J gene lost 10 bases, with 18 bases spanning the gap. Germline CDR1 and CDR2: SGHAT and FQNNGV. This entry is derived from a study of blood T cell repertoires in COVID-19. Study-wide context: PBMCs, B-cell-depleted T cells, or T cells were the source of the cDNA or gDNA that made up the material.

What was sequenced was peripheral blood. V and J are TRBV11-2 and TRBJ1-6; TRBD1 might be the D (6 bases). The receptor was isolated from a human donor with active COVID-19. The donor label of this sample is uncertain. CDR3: CASSPTDTGNSPLHF. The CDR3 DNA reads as TGTGCCAGCAGCCCCACCGATACAGGGAACTCACCCCTCCACTTT.